Reported below is one T cell receptor beta chain. The data were obtained in a study of control samples from healthy donors and cancer patients. Generated by immunoSEQ multiplex PCR, the TCRdb table keeps only in-frame clones and is missing some. The table shows a few hundred thousand clones, with approximately 92% occurring only once. With 7 bases clipped from V and 7 bases from J, the junction kept 14 bases outside the gene matches. This CDR3 has 15 amino acids. In germline, CDR1 is SGDLS, CDR2 YYNGEE. This clonotype was obtained from a man aged 35-49 years with head and neck cancer. The rearrangement links TRBV9 to TRBJ2-1; TRBD2 matches 7 bases. Sequenced input: PBMCs. The CDR3 sequence is CASGRSGKEFNEQFF. CDR3 nucleotides: TGTGCCAGCGGACGAAGCGGGAAGGAGTTTAATGAGCAGTTCTTC. Full variable domain (missing parts from reference TRBV9 and TRBJ2-1): DSGVTQTPKHLITATGQRVTLRCSPRSGDLSVYWYQQSLDQGLQFLIQYYNGEERAKGNILERFSAQQFPDLHSELNLSSLELGDSALYFCASGRSGKEFNEQFFGPGTRLTVL.